The clone carrying this T cell receptor beta chain occurred a few times. The time point is: sample taken at primary tumor resection. Without sorting, whole RNA was sequenced from tumor, nontumor lung or frozen PBMC. Donors were roughly 72 untreated early-stage non-small cell lung cancer patients. This record belongs to a study of spatial heterogeneity in lung cancer. Across the whole study: The count of detected beta-chain sequences consistently exceeded that of alpha-chain sequences.

A unique molecular identifier was carried by every single TCR cDNA molecule. TCRdb re-called the 5' RACE reads through MiXCR, storing one row per CDR3 protein. Among some 38,000 distinct CDR3 sequences, around 7.5% were seen once, and the ten largest hold under 30%. The CDR3 spans 19 residues. Germline loops: CDR1 SGHTA, CDR2 FQGNSA. V gave up 1 base and J gave up 5 bases; unmatched junction bases: 18. This TCR came from a male donor with early-stage non-small cell lung cancer. V is TRBV7-2 and J is TRBJ2-3, with 7 bases that match TRBD2. Sequenced material: PBMCs, taken at surgery. The CDR3 spells CASSLEGTRGVRLGDTQYF. The CDR3 bases are TGTGCCAGCAGCTTAGAGGGGACCCGGGGGGTACGTTTAGGAGATACGCAGTATTTT.